The source of this T cell receptor (beta chain) is a study of cytomegalovirus exposure and HLA in healthy donors. For this clone: Its antigen is still unknown.

V was cut by 2 bases and J by 5 bases, with 10 bases left in between. The germline V gene has CDR1 SGHVS and CDR2 FNYEAQ. The CDR3 length is 14 residues. Findings of the study overall: Cytomegalovirus-associated status was assigned to some 180 TCR beta chains. Reportedly, TCR beta sequences accurately predicted HLA-A and HLA-B alleles in most subjects.

This PCR relied on a set of 60 Vbeta primers and 13 Jbeta primers. The protocol was immunoSEQ multiplex PCR, while the TCRdb copy is restricted to in-frame clones and leaves out a portion. Here the sample spans under 45,000 clones, roughly 80% being singletons. The genes are TRBV7-6 and TRBJ2-1; TRBD2 is a possible D gene (6 bases). The receptor was isolated from a man aged 25 to 40 in good health and CMV-seronegative. Material: PBMCs. The CDR3 nucleotides read TGTGCCAGCAGCTTATTCGGGAGCCACAATGAGCAGTTCTTC. Its protein is CASSLFGSHNEQFF.